One sample yielded the 31 T cell receptor beta chains listed below, sequenced in a study of TIL therapy for anti-PD-1-resistant metastatic lung cancer. The time point denotes: pre-treatment sample, taken before nivolumab and TIL therapy. Sequencing used immunoSEQ v3. Libraries were prepared by immunoSEQ multiplex PCR; TCRdb keeps only in-frame clonotypes and omits some of them. The sample carries roughly 11,000 clones, about 80% recorded once. The sequenced sample was blood, obtained at baseline. The source is a person aged 25 to 85 with non-small cell lung cancer.

This clone appeared a few times. This chain joins TRBV19 and TRBJ1-2; 7 bases agree with TRBD1. The germline V gene has CDR1 LNHDA and CDR2 SQIVND (reference sequence). J gave up 4 bases and V 7 bases, and 12 bases lay outside the gene matches. The CDR3 sequence is 15 residues long. The CDR3 DNA reads as TGTGCCAGTACCACCGCCCCCGGGACAGTCTATGGCTACACCTTC. It encodes CASTTAPGTVYGYTF. The full variable domain, its missing parts supplied by reference TRBV19 and TRBJ1-2, is DGGITQSPKYLFRKEGQNVTLSCEQNLNHDAMYWYRQDPGQGLRLIYYSQIVNDFQKGDIAEGYSVSREKKESFPLTVTSAQKNPTAFYLCASTTAPGTVYGYTFGSGTRLTVV.

The chain combines TRBV4-3 with TRBJ1-2, with D hard to call. This CDR3 comprises 16 residues. The V gene lost 0 bases and the J gene lost 5 bases, with 16 bases spanning the gap. The germline V gene has CDR1 LGHNA and CDR2 YSLEER. The CDR3 loop is CASSQDQASLTYGYTF. The CDR3 DNA sequence: TGCGCCAGCAGCCAAGACCAGGCCAGCCTAACTTATGGCTACACCTTC.

V and J are TRBV15 and TRBJ2-6, with TRBD2 as a possible D gene (5 bases). Germline V lookup: CDR1 LNHNV, CDR2 YYDKDF (reference sequence). V lost 3 bases to trimming and J lost 4 bases, with 10 bases between them. There are 15 residues in the CDR3. Here the CDR3 DNA reads TGTGCCACCAGCAGGCCGGGGTCCGGGGCCAACGTCCTGACTTTC. Translated, it gives CATSRPGSGANVLTF.

To note about this clone: This sample also contains other DNA sequences that code for the same CDR3. This chain joins TRBV5-1 and TRBJ2-6, with a weak D call TRBD1 (6 bases). The V gene lost 5 bases and the J gene lost 0 bases, with 9 bases spanning the gap. Germline CDR1 and CDR2: SGHRS and YFSETQ. The CDR3 has 15 amino acids. Here the CDR3 reads CASREDSSGANVLTF. The CDR3 DNA reads TGCGCCAGCAGGGAGGACAGCTCTGGGGCCAACGTCCTGACTTTC.

The chain carries TRBV9 and TRBJ2-3, with 8 nucleotides matching TRBD2. After removal of 4 bases from V and 0 bases from J, the junction contained 7 bases not matched to a gene. Germline assignment: CDR1 SGDLS and CDR2 YYNGEE. The CDR3 runs 16 residues. CDR3 loop: CASSTPSGPSTDTQYF. DNA of the CDR3: TGTGCCAGCAGCACACCTAGCGGGCCTAGCACAGATACGCAGTATTTT. The whole variable domain, filled in from reference TRBV9 and TRBJ2-3, reads DSGVTQTPKHLITATGQRVTLRCSPRSGDLSVYWYQQSLDQGLQFLIQYYNGEERAKGNILERFSAQQFPDLHSELNLSSLELGDSALYFCASSTPSGPSTDTQYFGPGTRLTVL.

The V call is TRBV30, the J call TRBJ1-6; maybe TRBD1 (5 bases). Germline V CDR1 and CDR2: GTSNPN, SVGIG (reference sequence). This CDR3 is built from 14 residues. Trimming took off 0 bases at V and 11 bases at J, with 14 bases between the two ends. The CDR3 region has the DNA TGTGCCTGGAGTGTAACGGGGGTTGGCGCACCCCTCCACTTT. This codes for CAWSVTGVGAPLHF.

V and J are TRBV7-7 and TRBJ2-7; maybe TRBD1 (5 bases). The CDR3 sequence is 14 residues long. Trimming left V 4 bases short and J 2 bases short, with 12 bases between. CDR1 SSHAT and CDR2 FNYEAQ come from the germline V gene (reference sequence). The CDR3, as DNA: TGTGCCAGCAGCTCCGATGTAGGGGCCTACGAGCAGTACTTC. Its translation is CASSSDVGAYEQYF.

The CDR3 DNA is TGTGCCAGTAGTATACACACCCAGGGCATCGGCTACACCTTC. Protein: CASSIHTQGIGYTF. The rearrangement uses TRBV19 and TRBJ1-2, with a tentative D call TRBD1 (5 bases). The CDR3 is made up of 14 amino acids. The V end lost 2 bases, the J end lost 8 bases, and 15 bases lay between the germline ends. Germline values: CDR1 LNHDA, CDR2 SQIVND (reference sequence).

The gene calls are TRBV5-1 and TRBJ1-1; D is undetermined. Germline assignment: CDR1 SGHRS and CDR2 YFSETQ. CDR3 length equals 15 residues. Trimming removed 1 base from V and 1 base from J, with 11 bases in between. The CDR3 sequence is CASSLSPNPNTEAFF. In DNA, the CDR3 is TGCGCCAGCAGCTTGAGCCCCAACCCGAACACTGAAGCTTTCTTT.

This clone has a single count. The chain joins TRBV6-1 to TRBJ2-5, with 10 positions matching TRBD2. Trimming removed 7 bases from V and 3 bases from J; junction bases left unmatched: 5. Germline V gene sequence: CDR1 MNHNS, CDR2 SASEGT. CDR3 size: 14 residues. The CDR3 region is CASTLAGVEETQYF. CDR3 DNA sequence: TGTGCCAGCACTCTAGCGGGAGTTGAAGAGACCCAGTACTTC.

Worth noting for this clone: At one end, the junction sequence differs from germline, possibly due to a read error. The chain recombines TRBV4-3 with TRBJ2-7, with a tentative D call TRBD2 (5 bases). Germline V lookup: CDR1 LGHNA, CDR2 YSLEER. This CDR3 is built from 14 residues. The DNA for the CDR3 is TGCGCCAGCAGTCAAGCGGCCAGAACCTACGAGCAGTACTTC. This encodes CASSQAARTYEQYF.

The V gene is TRBV7-9, the J gene TRBJ1-6; D is unresolved. Trimming shortened V by 5 bases and J by 5 bases, and 4 bases separated the two germline ends. The CDR3 is made up of 12 amino acids. From germline, CDR1 is SEHNR and CDR2 FQNEAQ (reference sequence). DNA for the CDR3: TGTGCCAGCAGCCAAGATAATTCACCCCTCCACTTT. This sequence encodes CASSQDNSPLHF.

This chain uses TRBV10-2 with TRBJ2-7, with 9 bases identical to TRBD1. Germline V gene lookup returns CDR1 WSHSY and CDR2 SAAADI. This CDR3 has 17 amino acids. J lost 2 bases, V lost 8 bases, and 16 bases had no gene match. CDR3 amino acids: CASLGEVGQGSPYEQYF. The CDR3, as DNA: TGCGCCAGCTTAGGGGAGGTGGGACAGGGATCCCCCTACGAGCAGTACTTC.

The rearrangement uses TRBV27 and TRBJ2-3; 12 bases are a match to TRBD2. The CDR3 spans 14 residues. V lost 10 bases to trimming and J lost 4 bases; unmatched junction nucleotides: 6. Germline V gene lookup returns CDR1 MNHEY and CDR2 SMNVEV (reference sequence). CDR3 region: CANPSGRVPDTQYF. CDR3 nucleotide sequence: TGTGCCAACCCTAGCGGGAGGGTGCCAGATACGCAGTATTTT.

The CDR3 is CASSRQGLTDTQYF. The CDR3 bases are TGTGCCAGCTCACGACAGGGCCTCACAGATACGCAGTATTTT. The chain has TRBV18 and TRBJ2-3; TRBD1 aligns across 7 bases. The CDR3 runs to 14 residues. V was clipped by 4 bases and J by 2 bases; unmatched bases: 3. Germline CDR1 KGHSH, CDR2 LQKENI.

The chain carries TRBV18 and TRBJ2-6; D is unclear. Trimming cost V 2 bases and J 0 bases, with 8 bases left between them. The CDR3 consists of 16 residues. Germline V CDR1 and CDR2: KGHSH, LQKENI. This CDR3 is CASSPMEYSGANVLTF. In nucleotides, the CDR3 is TGTGCCAGCTCACCAATGGAGTACTCTGGGGCCAACGTCCTGACTTTC.

The rearrangement joins TRBV30 to TRBJ1-2, with D maybe TRBD1 (5 bases). V lost 0 bases and J 8 bases, leaving 13 bases between the germline ends. Germline CDR1 reads GTSNPN; CDR2 reads SVGIG (reference sequence). The length of the CDR3 is 13 residues. This CDR3 reads CAWSVRRRDGYTF. In DNA form, the CDR3 reads TGTGCCTGGAGTGTACGGAGGAGGGACGGCTACACCTTC.

This clone was seen once. This rearrangement joins TRBV6-5 to TRBJ2-7; D gene ambiguous. With 2 bases removed from V and 3 bases from J, the gap between germline ends came to 11 bases. Germline CDR1 MNHEY, CDR2 SVGAGI. The CDR3 has 14 residues. In DNA form, the CDR3 reads TGTGCCAGCAGTTACCGGGCCGCATACTACGAGCAGTACTTC. Residues: CASSYRAAYYEQYF.

The V call is TRBV11-2, the J call TRBJ2-7, with 7 positions matching TRBD1. V lost 1 base to trimming and J lost 2 bases; unmatched junction nucleotides: 8. Germline CDR1 reads SGHAT; CDR2 reads FQNNGV. The CDR3 length is 16 residues. CDR3 residues: CASSLVRWGQTYEQYF. The CDR3 DNA sequence: TGTGCCAGCAGCTTAGTACGGTGGGGACAGACCTACGAGCAGTACTTC.

The chain uses TRBV5-1 and TRBJ2-7; no clear D. Germline CDR1 and CDR2: SGHRS and YFSETQ. V was clipped by 5 bases and J by 6 bases, with 15 bases between them. The CDR3 contains 13 residues. The CDR3 spells CASRTAVALEQYF. The CDR3 nucleotides are TGCGCCAGCAGGACCGCCGTAGCCCTCGAGCAGTACTTC.

In this sample, this clone turned up once. Here the CDR3 reads CAISGTVSTDTQYF. The CDR3 region has the DNA TGTGCCATCAGTGGGACAGTGAGCACAGATACGCAGTATTTT. The gene calls are TRBV10-3 and TRBJ2-3; the D gene is possibly TRBD1 (6 bases). This CDR3 is built from 14 residues. Germline-derived CDR1 and CDR2 are ENHRY and SYGVKD. V shed 4 bases and J shed 0 bases, with 8 bases lying between them.

V gene TRBV11-2 combines with J gene TRBJ2-7, with 11 bases identical to TRBD1. V shed 0 bases and J 9 bases; nucleotides not matched to a gene: 1. The CDR3 extends over 13 amino acids. Per germline, CDR1 SGHAT and CDR2 FQNNGV. The CDR3 protein is CASSLEGTGGQYF. DNA of the CDR3: TGTGCCAGCAGCTTAGAGGGGACAGGGGGGCAGTACTTC.

The V gene is TRBV6-5, the J gene TRBJ2-2; the D is unclear. In germline, CDR1 is MNHEY, CDR2 SVGAGI. This CDR3 has 13 residues. The germline V and J ends were trimmed by 6 bases and 4 bases, with 9 bases remaining between them. The CDR3 loop is CASRTLGTGELFF. The DNA of the CDR3 is TGTGCCAGCAGGACCCTGGGCACCGGGGAGCTGTTTTTT.

The rearrangement links TRBV9 to TRBJ2-2; TRBD2 might be the D (6 bases). CDR1 and CDR2 (germline): SGDLS, YYNGEE. V dropped 0 bases and J dropped 4 bases, with 13 bases sitting between them. The CDR3 spans 16 residues. The CDR3 spells CASSVDSGRGTGELFF. The CDR3, as DNA: TGTGCCAGCAGCGTAGATAGCGGACGGGGCACCGGGGAGCTGTTTTTT.

J is TRBJ2-1 and V is TRBV27; TRBD1 matches at 7 bases. This CDR3 is 17 amino acids long. After removal of 2 bases from V and 3 bases from J, the junction contained 10 bases not matched to a gene. Germline V lookup: CDR1 MNHEY, CDR2 SMNVEV (reference sequence). The CDR3 here is CASSLDSWDSHYNEQFF. The CDR3 DNA follows: TGTGCCAGCAGTTTAGATAGCTGGGACAGCCACTACAATGAGCAGTTCTTC.

The rearrangement links TRBV7-2 to TRBJ2-5; 7 bases are a match to TRBD1. The junction had 18 bases not matched to a gene; V was cut back by 9 bases and J by 5 bases. Germline CDR1 reads SGHTA; CDR2 reads FQGNSA. This CDR3 has 16 amino acids. Here the CDR3 DNA reads TGTGCCAGTCTGCTCGCGGCAGGGGGTCTTGTGGAGACCCAGTACTTC. Translated, it gives CASLLAAGGLVETQYF.

The chain combines TRBV5-4 with TRBJ1-5; D is unclear. Germline CDR1 is SGHNT and CDR2 is YYREEE (reference sequence). V lost 2 bases, J lost 1 base, and 7 bases lay in between. The CDR3 is made up of 14 amino acids. The CDR3 loop is CASSFGGSNQPQHF. For the CDR3, the DNA is TGTGCCAGCAGCTTCGGCGGAAGCAATCAGCCCCAGCATTTT.

CDR3 bases: TGTGCCAGCAGCTTAGCCTCACTAGCGGGAGTCGGCGAGCAGTACTTC. Translating it yields CASSLASLAGVGEQYF. The gene calls are TRBV11-2 and TRBJ2-7; 11 bases agree with TRBD2. This CDR3 is 16 amino acids long. Germline CDR1 reads SGHAT; CDR2 reads FQNNGV. Trimming removed 1 base from V and 6 bases from J; junction bases left unmatched: 8. The full variable domain, in which reference TRBV11-2 and TRBJ2-7 provide the parts outside the CDR3, is EAGVAQSPRYKIIEKRQSVAFWCNPISGHATLYWYQQILGQGPKLLIQFQNNGVVDDSQLPKDRFSAERLKGVDSTLKIQPAKLEDSAVYLCASSLASLAGVGEQYFGPGTRLTVT.

The chain joins TRBV29-1 to TRBJ2-7; 8 nucleotides agree with TRBD1. J was trimmed by 6 bases and V by 0 bases; bases with no gene match: 13. CDR3 length: 16 amino acids. Germline lookup yields CDR1 SQVTM and CDR2 ANQGSEA. The CDR3 loop reads CSVEDPQGAISGEQYF. The DNA of the CDR3 is TGCAGCGTTGAAGATCCCCAGGGGGCGATTTCGGGCGAGCAGTACTTC.

The V call is TRBV7-8, the J call TRBJ2-5; 9 nucleotides match TRBD2. V lost 0 bases and J lost 1; bases outside the gene matches: 3. Germline V gene data show CDR1 as SGHVS and CDR2 as FQNEAQ. CDR3 length: 16 residues. The CDR3 here is CASSLAGLAFQETQYF. As DNA, the CDR3 is TGTGCCAGCAGCTTAGCGGGACTAGCCTTCCAAGAGACCCAGTACTTC.

The chain links TRBV21-1 to TRBJ2-1. TRBV21-1 is designated a pseudogene. The length of the CDR3 is 13 residues. The CDR3 DNA is TGTGCCAGCAGCATCCGGGACCCCAATGGGCAGTTCTTC. It translates to CASSIRDPNGQFF.